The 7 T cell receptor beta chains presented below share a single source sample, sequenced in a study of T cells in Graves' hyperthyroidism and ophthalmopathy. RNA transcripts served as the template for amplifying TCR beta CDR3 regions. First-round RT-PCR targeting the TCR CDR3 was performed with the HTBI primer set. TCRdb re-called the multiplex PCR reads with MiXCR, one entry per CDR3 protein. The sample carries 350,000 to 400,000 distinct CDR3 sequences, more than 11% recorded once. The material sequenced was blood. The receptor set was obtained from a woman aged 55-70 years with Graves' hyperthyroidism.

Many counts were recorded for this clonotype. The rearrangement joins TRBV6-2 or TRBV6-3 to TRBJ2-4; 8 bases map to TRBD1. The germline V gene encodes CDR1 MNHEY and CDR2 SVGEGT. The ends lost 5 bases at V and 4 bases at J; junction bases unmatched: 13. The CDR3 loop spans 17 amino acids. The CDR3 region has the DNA TGTGCCAGCAGTCGGTCGGAATTGGGACAGGAGAAAAACATTCAGTACTTC. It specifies CASSRSELGQEKNIQYF.

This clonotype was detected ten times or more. In DNA form, the CDR3 reads TGTGCCAGCAGTCCTGGGACAGGCGGCGCAGATACGCAGTATTTT. Translated: CASSPGTGGADTQYF. The genes are TRBV12-3 or TRBV12-4 and TRBJ2-3; 8 nucleotides align to TRBD1. The CDR3 totals 15 residues. The J segment lost 4 bases and the V segment lost 5 bases, leaving 8 bases of the junction unmatched.

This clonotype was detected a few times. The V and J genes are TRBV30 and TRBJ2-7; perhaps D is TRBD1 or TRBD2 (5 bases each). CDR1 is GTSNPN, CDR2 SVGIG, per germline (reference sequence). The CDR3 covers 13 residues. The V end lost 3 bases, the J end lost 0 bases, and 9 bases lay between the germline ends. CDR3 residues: CAWSQGTSYEQYF. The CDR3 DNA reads TGTGCCTGGAGCCAAGGGACCTCCTACGAGCAGTACTTC.

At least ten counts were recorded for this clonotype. The CDR3: CASSLSSIYKQYF. The CDR3 DNA reads TGTGCCAGCAGTTTATCGTCCATTTACAAGCAGTACTTC. This rearrangement joins TRBV28 to TRBJ2-7; D gene uncertain. CDR3 length equals 13 residues. The germline V gene has CDR1 MDHEN and CDR2 SYDVKM. V shed 1 base and J shed 8 bases, with 12 bases lying between them. Based on the CDR3 plus reference TRBV28 and TRBJ2-7, the full variable domain is DVKVTQSSRYLVKRTGEKVFLECVQDMDHENMFWYRQDPGLGLRLIYFSYDVKMKEKGDIPEGYSVSREKKERFSLILESASTNQTSMYLCASSLSSIYKQYFGPGTRLTVT.

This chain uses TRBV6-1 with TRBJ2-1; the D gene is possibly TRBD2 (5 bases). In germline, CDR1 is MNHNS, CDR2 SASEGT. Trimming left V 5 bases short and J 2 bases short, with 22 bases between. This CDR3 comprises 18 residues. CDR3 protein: CASSYYPPVGRTYNEQFF. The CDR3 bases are TGTGCCAGCAGTTACTACCCCCCCGTGGGGAGAACCTACAATGAGCAGTTCTTC.

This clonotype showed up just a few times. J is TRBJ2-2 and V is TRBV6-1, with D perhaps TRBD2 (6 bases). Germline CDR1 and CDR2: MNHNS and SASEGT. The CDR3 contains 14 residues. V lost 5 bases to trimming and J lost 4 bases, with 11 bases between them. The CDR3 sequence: CASSWGVGTGELFF. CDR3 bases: TGTGCCAGCAGTTGGGGGGTTGGCACCGGGGAGCTGTTTTTT.

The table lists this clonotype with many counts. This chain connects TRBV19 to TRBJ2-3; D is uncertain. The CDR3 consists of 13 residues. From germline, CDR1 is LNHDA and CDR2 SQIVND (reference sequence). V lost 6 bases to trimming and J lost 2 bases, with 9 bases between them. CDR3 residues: CASSAGDTDTQYF. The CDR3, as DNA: TGTGCCAGTAGCGCCGGTGACACAGATACGCAGTATTTT.